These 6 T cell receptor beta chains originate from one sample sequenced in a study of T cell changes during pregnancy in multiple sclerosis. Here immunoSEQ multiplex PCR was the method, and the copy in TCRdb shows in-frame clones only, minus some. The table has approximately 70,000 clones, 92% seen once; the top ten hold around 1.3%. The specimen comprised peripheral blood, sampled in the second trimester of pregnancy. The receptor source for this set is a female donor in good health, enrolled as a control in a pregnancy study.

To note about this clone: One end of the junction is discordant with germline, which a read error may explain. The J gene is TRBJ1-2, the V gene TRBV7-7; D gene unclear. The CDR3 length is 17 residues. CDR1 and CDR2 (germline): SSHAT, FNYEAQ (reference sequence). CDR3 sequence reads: CASSFSGGPGKDYGYTF. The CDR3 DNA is TGTGCTAGCAGCTTCTCTGGAGGGCCAGGAAAGGATTATGGCTACACCTTC. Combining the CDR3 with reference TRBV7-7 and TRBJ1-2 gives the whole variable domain GAGVSQSPRYKVTKRGQDVTLRCDPISSHATLYWYQQALGQGPEFLTYFNYEAQPDKSGLPSDRFSAERPEGSISTLTIQRTEQRDSAMYRCASSFSGGPGKDYGYTFGSGTRLTVV.

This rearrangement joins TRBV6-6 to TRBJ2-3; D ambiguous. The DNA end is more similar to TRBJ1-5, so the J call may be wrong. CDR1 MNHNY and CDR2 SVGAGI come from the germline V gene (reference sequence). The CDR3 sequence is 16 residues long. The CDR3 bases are TGTGCCAGCAGTTACGTAGCGGGAGCTGTTGCAGATACGCAGCATTTT. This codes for CASSYVAGAVADTQHF.

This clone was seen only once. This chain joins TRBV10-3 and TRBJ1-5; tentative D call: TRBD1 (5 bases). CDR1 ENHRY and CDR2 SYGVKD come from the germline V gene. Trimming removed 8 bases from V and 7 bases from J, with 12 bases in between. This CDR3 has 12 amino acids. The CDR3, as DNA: TGTGCCATCGCGGAGGGGTCACAGCCCCAGCATTTT. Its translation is CAIAEGSQPQHF.

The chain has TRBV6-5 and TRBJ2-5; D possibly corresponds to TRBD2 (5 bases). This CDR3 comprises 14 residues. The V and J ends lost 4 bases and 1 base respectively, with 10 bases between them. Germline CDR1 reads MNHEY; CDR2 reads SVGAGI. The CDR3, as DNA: TGTGCCAGCAGTTTGACGGGGTTCCAAGAGACCCAGTACTTC. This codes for CASSLTGFQETQYF.

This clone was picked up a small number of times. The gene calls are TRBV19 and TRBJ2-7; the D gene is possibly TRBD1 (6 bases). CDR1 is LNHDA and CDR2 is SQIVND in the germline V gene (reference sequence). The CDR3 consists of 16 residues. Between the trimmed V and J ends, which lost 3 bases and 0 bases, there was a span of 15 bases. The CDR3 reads CASSISGTSSSYEQYF. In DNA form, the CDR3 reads TGTGCCAGTAGTATTTCAGGGACATCGAGCTCCTACGAGCAGTACTTC.

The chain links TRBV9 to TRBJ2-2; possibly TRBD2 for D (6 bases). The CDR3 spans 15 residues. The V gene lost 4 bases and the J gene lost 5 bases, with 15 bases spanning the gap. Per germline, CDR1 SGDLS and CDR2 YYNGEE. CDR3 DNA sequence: TGTGCCAGCAGCCTCGGGACTTTACCAACCGGGGAGCTGTTTTTT. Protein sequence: CASSLGTLPTGELFF.